A single sample is the source of the 21 T cell receptor beta chains below, sequenced in a study of regulatory T cells in long-lasting Graves disease. Time point of the sample: newly diagnosed GD, antithyroid drugs for less than 3 months. TCR sequences were obtained from RNA taken from PBMCs. CDR3-region Arm-PCR and iRepertoire HTBI primers produced the TCR beta libraries. TCRdb re-derived calls from the multiplex PCR reads in MiXCR, one entry per CDR3 protein. The sample holds 500,000 to 700,000 distinct CDR3 sequences, 15% to 20% seen once. This sample was also put to use in a study of T cells in Graves' hyperthyroidism and ophthalmopathy.

This specimen consisted of peripheral blood mononuclear cells (PBMCs), obtained at new diagnosis, from a patient treated with antithyroid drugs. The source of these receptors is a woman under 40 with Graves disease.

This clonotype appeared many times. This CDR3 is CATSRTIDSYEQYF. CDR3 nucleotide sequence: TGTGCCACCAGCAGGACAATAGACAGCTACGAGCAGTACTTC. The chain recombines TRBV15 with TRBJ2-7, with D tentatively TRBD1 (5 bases). This CDR3 comprises 14 residues. V lost 3 bases, J lost 3 bases, and 12 bases lay in between. The V gene's germline CDR1 is LNHNV and CDR2 YYDKDF (reference sequence).

This clonotype was observed at least ten times. The V call is TRBV12-3 or TRBV12-4, the J call TRBJ1-5; a possible D gene is TRBD1 (5 bases). This CDR3 contains 16 residues. Trimming pared 3 bases from V and 2 bases from J, leaving 14 bases between. The CDR3 is CASSLVTGPGNQPQHF. Written as DNA, the CDR3 is TGTGCCAGCAGTTTGGTTACAGGCCCGGGCAATCAGCCCCAGCATTTT.

This clonotype was counted at least ten times. The DNA of the CDR3 is TGTGCCAGCAGTTTAGAGGGGGCGCTCACCGGGGAGCTGTTTTTT. Translated, it gives CASSLEGALTGELFF. This chain joins TRBV12-3 or TRBV12-4 and TRBJ2-2, with 7 positions matching TRBD1. The CDR3 spans 15 residues. Trimming removed 1 base from V and 4 bases from J; junction bases left unmatched: 3.

This clonotype was seen ten or more times. J is TRBJ2-3 and V is TRBV20-1, with D perhaps assigned TRBD1 or TRBD2 (5 bases each). CDR1 and CDR2 from the germline V gene are DFQATT and SNEGSKA (reference sequence). V lost 3 bases, J lost 6 bases, and 13 bases lay in between. The CDR3 is made up of 13 amino acids. The CDR3 sequence: CSARGEGADTQYF. DNA for the CDR3: TGCAGTGCTAGGGGGGAAGGTGCGGATACGCAGTATTTT.

This clonotype was seen at least ten times. The rearrangement uses TRBV5-1 and TRBJ1-2; weak D call: TRBD1 (6 bases). Germline CDR1 reads SGHRS; CDR2 reads YFSETQ. This CDR3 region has 14 residues. The V and J ends lost 0 bases and 6 bases respectively, with 12 bases between them. The CDR3 is CASSLERGAHGYTF. CDR3 DNA: TGCGCCAGCAGCTTGGAGCGGGGGGCCCATGGCTACACCTTC.

This clonotype was seen a handful of times. This rearrangement joins TRBV27 to TRBJ2-1, with 10 nucleotides matching TRBD2. CDR1 and CDR2 (germline): MNHEY, SMNVEV (reference sequence). This CDR3 comprises 12 residues. V lost 6 bases, J lost 15 bases, and 8 bases stayed unmatched. The CDR3 region is CASSSLAGVLFF. The CDR3 DNA reads TGTGCCAGCAGCAGCCTAGCGGGAGTGCTGTTCTTC.

Comments on this clonotype: This likely comes from a read error, as the CDR3 has no conserved phenylalanine or tryptophan at its end. The CDR3 DNA sequence: TGTGCCAGCAGTGCCCATGGGGGGCGCATTACTGAAGCTTTCCTT. It codes for CASSAHGGRITEAFL. The genes are TRBV28 and TRBJ1-1; possible D gene TRBD1, 6 bases. Between the trimmed V and J ends, which lost 5 bases and 5 bases, there was a span of 18 bases. CDR1 is MDHEN, CDR2 SYDVKM, per germline. This CDR3 contains 15 residues.

This chain connects TRBV7-3 to TRBJ2-3, with D maybe TRBD1 (7 bases). V lost 5 bases to trimming and J lost 5 bases, with 23 bases between them. The CDR3 covers 17 residues. The V gene's germline CDR1 is SGHTA and CDR2 FQGTGA. CDR3 in DNA: TGTGCCAGCAGCCAGGGGGGCGGACTACCTCCTAAAGATACGCAGTATTTT. Translated: CASSQGGGLPPKDTQYF.

J is TRBJ2-7 and V is TRBV2, with D possibly matching TRBD1 (5 bases). The V end was cut by 7 bases, the J end by 1 base, with 11 bases between. This CDR3 spans 13 amino acids. Germline V lookup: CDR1 SNHLY, CDR2 FYNNEI. CDR3 DNA sequence: TGTGCCAGCACCCCGACAGAATCCTACGAGCAGTACTTC. It is translated as CASTPTESYEQYF.

This clonotype was seen ten or more times. This chain joins TRBV28 and TRBJ2-7; possible D gene TRBD2, 5 bases. CDR1 and CDR2 from the germline V gene are MDHEN and SYDVKM. The CDR3 sequence is 13 residues long. V was clipped by 6 bases and J by 4 bases, with 13 bases between them. CDR3 in amino acids: CASRNSGQYEQYF. CDR3 DNA sequence: TGTGCCAGCAGGAACAGCGGCCAATACGAGCAGTACTTC.

The V and J genes are TRBV24-1 and TRBJ2-7, with 8 bases aligning to TRBD1. V dropped 5 bases and J dropped 8; count of bases not matched to a gene: 4. The CDR3 consists of 12 residues. CDR1 is KGHDR, CDR2 SFDVKD, per germline. The chain's CDR3 is CATSGTGNQQYF. The CDR3 DNA is TGTGCCACCAGTGGGACAGGGAACCAGCAGTACTTC.

This clonotype was counted a few times. The chain recombines TRBV19 with TRBJ2-4; 9 positions agree with TRBD1. The CDR3 runs 16 residues. Germline assignment: CDR1 LNHDA and CDR2 SQIVND (reference sequence). The trim removed 3 bases at V and 8 bases at J, leaving 11 bases unmatched. The CDR3 DNA sequence: TGTGCCAGTAGTATTACAGGGGGCCCGGTATCACACATTCAGTACTTC. It is translated as CASSITGGPVSHIQYF. Full variable domain (rest looked up from reference TRBV19 and TRBJ2-4): DGGITQSPKYLFRKEGQNVTLSCEQNLNHDAMYWYRQDPGQGLRLIYYSQIVNDFQKGDIAEGYSVSREKKESFPLTVTSAQKNPTAFYLCASSITGGPVSHIQYFGAGTRLSVL.

At least ten counts were recorded for this clonotype. The chain recombines TRBV30 with TRBJ1-2, with D tentatively TRBD1 (5 bases). Germline V gene data show CDR1 as GTSNPN and CDR2 as SVGIG (reference sequence). The CDR3 is 12 amino acids. Trimming removed 8 bases at V and 7 bases at J, with 17 bases between. The CDR3 reads CAGTSLAGGYTF. Here the CDR3 DNA reads TGTGCCGGGACGAGTTTGGCAGGTGGCTACACCTTC.

This clonotype was detected many times. CDR3 amino acids: CASSVGRGHSPLHF. The CDR3 nucleotides read TGTGCCAGCAGTGTCGGCAGGGGGCATTCACCCCTCCACTTT. V usage is TRBV25-1 and J usage is TRBJ1-6; 8 nucleotides match TRBD1. The length of the CDR3 is 14 residues. In germline, CDR1 is MGHDK, CDR2 SYGVNS. The junction had 4 bases not matched to a gene; V was cut back by 4 bases and J by 8 bases.

This clonotype was observed at least ten times. The chain employs TRBV28 and TRBJ2-2; D is uncertain. The V end was cut by 4 bases, the J end by 9 bases, with 15 bases between. The germline gives CDR1 MDHEN, CDR2 SYDVKM. The CDR3 has 14 amino acids. CDR3 DNA: TGTGCCAGCAGTTCCCTGATCAGTACAAGGGAGCTGTTTTTT. It yields the protein CASSSLISTRELFF.

This clonotype was seen repeatedly, ten times or more. V usage is TRBV7-9 and J usage is TRBJ1-2, with D possibly matching TRBD1 (6 bases). Trimming removed 4 bases at V and 1 base at J, with 19 bases between. The germline gives CDR1 SEHNR, CDR2 FQNEAQ (reference sequence). The CDR3 extends over 17 amino acids. As DNA, the CDR3 is TGTGCCAGCAGCTCTACCCCAAGGACAGATAATAACTATGGCTACACCTTC. Its translation: CASSSTPRTDNNYGYTF. The whole variable domain, filled in from reference TRBV7-9 and TRBJ1-2, reads DTGVSQNPRHKITKRGQNVTFRCDPISEHNRLYWYRQTLGQGPEFLTYFQNEAQLEKSRLLSDRFSAERPKGSFSTLEIQRTEQGDSAMYLCASSSTPRTDNNYGYTFGSGTRLTVV.

This clonotype was counted only a few times. The V and J genes are TRBV3-1 and TRBJ2-1; TRBD2 matches 11 bases. The V gene end was trimmed by 1 base and the J gene end by 0 bases; junction bases not matched to a gene: 14. Per germline, CDR1 LGHDT and CDR2 YNNKEL (reference sequence). CDR3 length: 21 residues. The CDR3 protein is CASSQVRLAGTFLSSYNEQFF. CDR3 coding DNA: TGTGCCAGCAGCCAAGTTAGACTAGCGGGGACATTTTTAAGCTCCTACAATGAGCAGTTCTTC.

The table lists this clonotype with a few counts. The chain uses TRBV20-1 and TRBJ2-5; 8 nucleotides agree with TRBD2. V gave up 2 bases and J gave up 4 bases; unmatched junction bases: 9. This CDR3 has 15 residues. Germline values: CDR1 DFQATT, CDR2 SNEGSKA (reference sequence). The CDR3 DNA sequence: TGCAGTGCTAGAAACCCGGGACTAGTGACAGAGACCCAGTACTTC. This encodes CSARNPGLVTETQYF.

This clonotype was counted at least ten times. J is TRBJ1-5 and V is TRBV27; maybe TRBD1 (5 bases). With 4 bases removed from V and 4 bases from J, the gap between germline ends came to 17 bases. CDR1 MNHEY and CDR2 SMNVEV come from the germline V gene (reference sequence). The CDR3 is 16 amino acids. The CDR3 loop is CASSSPLRDGNQPQHF. The CDR3 region has the DNA TGTGCCAGCAGTTCACCCCTACGGGACGGAAATCAGCCCCAGCATTTT.

This clonotype was detected many times. The V call is TRBV11-2, the J call TRBJ2-5, with D perhaps matching TRBD2 (7 bases). Trimming took 5 bases from V and 1 from J, leaving 11 bases between them. The CDR3 has 14 amino acids. Germline CDR1 reads SGHAT; CDR2 reads FQNNGV. CDR3 DNA: TGTGCCAGCAGCCGGGGGGCCTTCCAAGAGACCCAGTACTTC. This translates into CASSRGAFQETQYF.

The table lists this clonotype with many counts. The gene calls are TRBV12-3 or TRBV12-4 and TRBJ1-1; D is undetermined. The CDR3 loop spans 16 amino acids. V lost 3 bases and J 2 bases, leaving 16 bases between the germline ends. The CDR3 loop is CASSLVHLRLNTEAFF. DNA of the CDR3: TGTGCCAGCAGTTTGGTCCACTTGAGACTAAACACTGAAGCTTTCTTT.